A single TCR beta chain is shown here with its context. The antigen is not known. These data come from a study of cytomegalovirus exposure and HLA in healthy donors. Germline CDR1 is SGHDT and CDR2 is YYEEEE. CDR3 length equals 14 residues. V lost 4 bases, J lost 5 bases, and 13 bases lay in between. The PCR had 60 Vbeta and 13 Jbeta primers. The repertoire was sequenced with immunoSEQ multiplex PCR; TCRdb's copy has only in-frame clones and lacks some. The data show 150,000 to 200,000 clones, 81% seen once. Regarding the study as a whole: Earlier analysis found most TCR beta V segments productive about 87% or about 30% of the time.

The sample was PBMCs. This chain joins TRBV5-6 and TRBJ2-4; tentatively, D is TRBD1 (5 bases). This clonotype was sampled from a man aged 35-49 years in good health and CMV-seropositive. Written as DNA, the CDR3 is TGTGCCAGCAGCCCGACAGCCTTGGAAAACATTCAGTACTTC. Translated: CASSPTALENIQYF.